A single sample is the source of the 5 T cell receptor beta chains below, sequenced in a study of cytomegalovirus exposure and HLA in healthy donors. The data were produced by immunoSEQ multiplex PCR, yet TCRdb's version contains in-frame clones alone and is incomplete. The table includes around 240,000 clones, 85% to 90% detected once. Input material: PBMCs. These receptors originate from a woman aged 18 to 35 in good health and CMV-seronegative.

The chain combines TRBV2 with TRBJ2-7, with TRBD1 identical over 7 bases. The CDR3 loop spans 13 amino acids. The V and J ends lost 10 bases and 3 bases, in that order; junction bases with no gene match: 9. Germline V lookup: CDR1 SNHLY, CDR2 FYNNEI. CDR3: CATRGTEHYEQYV. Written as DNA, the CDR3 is TGTGCCACTCGAGGGACAGAGCACTACGAGCAGTACGTC.

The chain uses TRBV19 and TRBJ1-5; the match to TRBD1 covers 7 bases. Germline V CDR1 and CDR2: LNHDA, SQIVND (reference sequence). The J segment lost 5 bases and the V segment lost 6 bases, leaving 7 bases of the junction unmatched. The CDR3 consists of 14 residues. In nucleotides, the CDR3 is TGTGCCAGTAGGAGGGACAGATGGGATCAGCCCCAGCATTTT. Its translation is CASRRDRWDQPQHF.

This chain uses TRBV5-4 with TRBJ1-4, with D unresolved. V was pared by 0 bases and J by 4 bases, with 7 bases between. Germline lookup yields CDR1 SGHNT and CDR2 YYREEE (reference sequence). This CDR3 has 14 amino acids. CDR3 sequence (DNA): TGTGCCAGCAGCTTGGACGGACTTAATGAAAAACTGTTTTTT. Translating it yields CASSLDGLNEKLFF.

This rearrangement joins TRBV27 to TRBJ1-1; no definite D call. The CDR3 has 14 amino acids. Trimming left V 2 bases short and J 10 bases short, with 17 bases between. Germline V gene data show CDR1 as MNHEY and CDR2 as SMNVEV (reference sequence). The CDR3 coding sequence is TGTGCCAGCAGTTTAATCGGCGGAGGGAGATCAGCTTTCTTT. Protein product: CASSLIGGGRSAFF.

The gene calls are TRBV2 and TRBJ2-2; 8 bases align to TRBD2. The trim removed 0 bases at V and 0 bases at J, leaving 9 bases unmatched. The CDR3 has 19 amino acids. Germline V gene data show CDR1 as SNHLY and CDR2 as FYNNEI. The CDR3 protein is CASSEALRGGNTNTGELFF. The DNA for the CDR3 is TGTGCCAGCAGTGAAGCGCTTCGCGGGGGGAATACGAACACCGGGGAGCTGTTTTTT.